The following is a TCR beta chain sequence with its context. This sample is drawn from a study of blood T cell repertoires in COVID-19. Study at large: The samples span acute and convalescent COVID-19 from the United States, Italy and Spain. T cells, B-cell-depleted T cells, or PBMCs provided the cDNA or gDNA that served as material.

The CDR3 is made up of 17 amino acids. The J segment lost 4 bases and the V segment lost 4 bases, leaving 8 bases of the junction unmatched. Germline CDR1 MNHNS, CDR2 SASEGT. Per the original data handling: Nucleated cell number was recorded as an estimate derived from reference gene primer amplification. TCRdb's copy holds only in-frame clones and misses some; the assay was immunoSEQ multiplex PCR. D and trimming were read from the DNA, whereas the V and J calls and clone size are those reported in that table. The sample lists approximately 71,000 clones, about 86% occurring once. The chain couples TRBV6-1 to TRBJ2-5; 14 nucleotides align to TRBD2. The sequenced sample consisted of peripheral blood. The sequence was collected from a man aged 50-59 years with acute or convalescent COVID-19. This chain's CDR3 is CASSGLAGGPRAETQYF. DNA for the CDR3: TGTGCCAGCAGTGGACTAGCGGGAGGGCCTAGGGCAGAGACCCAGTACTTC.